The 30 T cell receptor beta chains below all came from one sample that was sequenced in a study of a mutant IDH1 vaccine in newly diagnosed glioma. Data came from immunoSEQ multiplex PCR; TCRdb stores just in-frame clones and leaves some out. The repertoire holds 60,000 to 75,000 clones, with approximately 85% as singletons. Time point described: baseline, week 1 (first vaccination visit). Treatment noted: pre-vaccination baseline after standard-of-care therapy. The material sequenced was PBMCs, taken from a glioma patient treated with radiotherapy, temozolomide or both. All receptors come from a man aged 50 or older with glioma.

The chain uses TRBV4-2 and TRBJ2-3; TRBD1 agrees at 8 bases. Germline CDR1 reads LGHNA; CDR2 reads YNFKEQ. The CDR3 consists of 14 residues. After removal of 4 bases from V and 4 bases from J, the junction contained 4 bases not matched to a gene. The DNA for the CDR3 is TGTGCCAGCAGCCCCCGGACAGGGCCAGATACGCAGTATTTT. It is translated as CASSPRTGPDTQYF.

This clone was seen only a few times. The V and J genes are TRBV19 and TRBJ1-6, with D maybe TRBD1 (5 bases). V lost 9 bases, J lost 7 bases, and 25 bases lay in between. This CDR3 has 17 amino acids. Germline V gene lookup returns CDR1 LNHDA and CDR2 SQIVND (reference sequence). The CDR3 nucleotides are TGTGCCAGCACCACCTCGGGACGGCTGCTTAGGAATTCACCCCTCCACTTT. Translated, it gives CASTTSGRLLRNSPLHF.

The chain is built from TRBV6-5 and TRBJ2-7; tentative D call: TRBD1 (5 bases). Trimming pared 6 bases from V and 0 bases from J, leaving 12 bases between. The CDR3 spans 14 residues. Germline V gene data show CDR1 as MNHEY and CDR2 as SVGAGI. As DNA, the CDR3 is TGTGCCAGCAGAGTTAGACAGAGCTCCTACGAGCAGTACTTC. Residues: CASRVRQSSYEQYF.

The chain combines TRBV18 with TRBJ1-2; TRBD1 might be the D (6 bases). Germline V gene sequence: CDR1 KGHSH, CDR2 LQKENI. Trimming took 7 bases from V and 7 from J, leaving 16 bases between them. The CDR3 covers 13 residues. In nucleotides, the CDR3 is TGTGCCAGCTTCAGAGGGGGGCCCGGTGGCTACACCTTC. Translated, it gives CASFRGGPGGYTF. Supplemented by reference TRBV18 and TRBJ1-2, the full variable domain reads NAGVMQNPRHLVRRRGQEARLRCSPMKGHSHVYWYRQLPEEGLKFMVYLQKENIIDESGMPKERFSAEFPKEGPSILRIQQVVRGDSAAYFCASFRGGPGGYTFGSGTRLTVV.

In DNA, the CDR3 is TGTGCCAGCAGCGTAGGGGGGACAGGGGGCGGAGAGACCCAGTACTTC. Translation: CASSVGGTGGGETQYF. The chain uses TRBV9 and TRBJ2-5, with 12 bases lining up with TRBD1. Germline CDR1 SGDLS, CDR2 YYNGEE. The CDR3 has 16 amino acids. The ends lost 0 bases at V and 4 bases at J; junction bases unmatched: 4. The whole variable domain, filled in from reference TRBV9 and TRBJ2-5, reads DSGVTQTPKHLITATGQRVTLRCSPRSGDLSVYWYQQSLDQGLQFLIQYYNGEERAKGNILERFSAQQFPDLHSELNLSSLELGDSALYFCASSVGGTGGGETQYFGPGTRLLVL.

The chain couples TRBV13 to TRBJ1-2; 7 bases fit TRBD1. With 3 bases clipped from V and 4 bases from J, the junction kept 11 bases outside the gene matches. Germline CDR1 is PRHDT and CDR2 is FYEKMQ (reference sequence). The CDR3 runs to 16 residues. CDR3 nucleotides: TGTGCCAGCAGCTTTCGCGAGGGGGCTAAGGGCTATGGCTACACCTTC. Its translation is CASSFREGAKGYGYTF.

The J gene is TRBJ1-2, the V gene TRBV6-5; possibly TRBD1 for D (5 bases). Between the trimmed V and J ends, which lost 6 bases and 6 bases, there was a span of 14 bases. Looked up from germline, CDR1 is MNHEY and CDR2 is SVGAGI. This CDR3 is built from 13 residues. Written as DNA, the CDR3 is TGTGCCAGCAGGTGGATGGGGCAAGATGGCTACACCTTC. Amino acid sequence: CASRWMGQDGYTF.

This clone was counted only a few times. The V gene is TRBV6-6, the J gene TRBJ2-7; D uncertain. Per germline, CDR1 MNHNY and CDR2 SVGAGI (reference sequence). Trimming cost V 6 bases and J 1 base, with 13 bases left between them. The CDR3 length is 14 residues. The CDR3 sequence is CASSRVPDSYEQYF. CDR3 bases: TGTGCCAGCAGCCGGGTTCCGGATTCCTACGAGCAGTACTTC.

The chain has TRBV28 and TRBJ1-5, with D maybe TRBD1 (6 bases). Trimming shortened V by 3 bases and J by 5 bases, and 11 bases separated the two germline ends. The germline gives CDR1 MDHEN, CDR2 SYDVKM. The CDR3 runs to 14 residues. The CDR3 sequence is CASSFGTLYQPQHF. For the CDR3, the DNA is TGTGCCAGCAGTTTTGGGACACTATATCAGCCCCAGCATTTT. The whole variable domain, filled in from reference TRBV28 and TRBJ1-5, reads DVKVTQSSRYLVKRTGEKVFLECVQDMDHENMFWYRQDPGLGLRLIYFSYDVKMKEKGDIPEGYSVSREKKERFSLILESASTNQTSMYLCASSFGTLYQPQHFGDGTRLSIL.

The chain carries TRBV6-5 and TRBJ1-2, with TRBD1 matching over 7 bases. Looked up from germline, CDR1 is MNHEY and CDR2 is SVGAGI. With 7 bases clipped from V and 2 bases from J, the junction kept 10 bases outside the gene matches. The CDR3 covers 15 residues. The CDR3 here is CASKNRGLNNYGYTF. The CDR3 DNA reads as TGTGCCAGCAAGAACAGGGGATTGAACAACTATGGCTACACCTTC.

The gene calls are TRBV5-1 and TRBJ1-1; the D is unclear. This CDR3 is 14 amino acids long. Trimming stripped 0 bases from V and 1 base from J, with 7 bases between. From germline, CDR1 is SGHRS and CDR2 YFSETQ. The CDR3 nucleotides are TGCGCCAGCAGCTTGGACCGAGGGAACACTGAAGCTTTCTTT. As protein: CASSLDRGNTEAFF.

The chain combines TRBV5-1 with TRBJ2-7, with 10 bases fitting TRBD1. This CDR3 has 14 amino acids. V lost 5 bases and J lost 2; bases outside the gene matches: 4. Germline lookup yields CDR1 SGHRS and CDR2 YFSETQ. CDR3 DNA: TGCGCCAGCAGTTACGGGACAGGGGCCTACGAGCAGTACTTC. Translation gives CASSYGTGAYEQYF. The variable domain in full, with the rest retrieved from reference TRBV5-1 and TRBJ2-7, is KAGVTQTPRYLIKTRGQQVTLSCSPISGHRSVSWYQQTPGQGLQFLFEYFSETQRNKGNFPGRFSGRQFSNSRSEMNVSTLELGDSALYLCASSYGTGAYEQYFGPGTRLTVT.

This chain connects TRBV10-3 to TRBJ2-7; TRBD1 agrees at 9 bases. The V gene end was trimmed by 5 bases and the J gene end by 0 bases; junction bases not matched to a gene: 2. The CDR3 totals 14 residues. Germline V gene data show CDR1 as ENHRY and CDR2 as SYGVKD. The CDR3 here is CAISRQGVSYEQYF. For the CDR3, the DNA is TGTGCCATCAGTAGACAGGGGGTCTCCTACGAGCAGTACTTC.

This chain joins TRBV7-2 and TRBJ1-1; perhaps TRBD1 as D (5 bases). V dropped 1 base and J dropped 7 bases, with 10 bases sitting between them. The CDR3 is 13 amino acids. Germline assignment: CDR1 SGHTA and CDR2 FQGNSA. The CDR3 sequence: CASSLGTQGEAFF. CDR3 DNA sequence: TGTGCCAGCAGCTTAGGAACGCAGGGTGAAGCTTTCTTT.

This clone occurred once. The J gene is TRBJ2-3, the V gene TRBV25-1, with 8 bases that match TRBD2. The V gene end was trimmed by 2 bases and the J gene end by 4 bases; junction bases not matched to a gene: 11. From germline, CDR1 is MGHDK and CDR2 SYGVNS. CDR3 size: 17 residues. This CDR3 is CASSEGAWGTRSDTQYF. The CDR3 DNA is TGTGCCAGCAGTGAAGGGGCTTGGGGGACTAGATCAGATACGCAGTATTTT.

In nucleotides, the CDR3 is TGTGCCAGCAGTACAAGACAGGGGATCTACGAGCAGTACTTC. Translating it yields CASSTRQGIYEQYF. The chain carries TRBV6-5 and TRBJ2-7, with 8 bases fitting TRBD1. The CDR3 has 14 amino acids. Per germline, CDR1 MNHEY and CDR2 SVGAGI. Germline trimming cut 5 bases from V and 3 bases from J; bases unmatched to any gene: 6.

This chain uses TRBV6-1 with TRBJ1-6, with 8 bases matching TRBD1. The CDR3 totals 14 residues. Looked up from germline, CDR1 is MNHNS and CDR2 is SASEGT. V lost 10 bases, J lost 7 bases, and 9 bases stayed unmatched. CDR3 in amino acids: CATWTGSWNSPLHF. CDR3 coding DNA: TGTGCCACTTGGACAGGGAGTTGGAATTCACCCCTCCACTTT.

This clone occurred a few times. This sequence joins TRBV6-5 and TRBJ2-1; TRBD1 agrees at 11 bases. Germline CDR1 reads MNHEY; CDR2 reads SVGAGI. The CDR3 is 15 residues long. V trimming: 2 bases; J trimming: 7 bases; junction bases outside the gene matches: 4. The CDR3 DNA is TGTGCCAGCAGTTACGGACAGGGGGCGGTGAATGAGCAGTTCTTC. It codes for CASSYGQGAVNEQFF.

The rearrangement links TRBV6-4 to TRBJ2-2; TRBD1 matches 8 bases. CDR1 MRHNA and CDR2 SNTAGT come from the germline V gene. The CDR3 runs to 15 residues. J was trimmed by 0 bases and V by 6 bases; bases with no gene match: 3. In nucleotides, the CDR3 is TGTGCCAGCAGAGGACAGGGATCGAACACCGGGGAGCTGTTTTTT. Its translation: CASRGQGSNTGELFF.

V and J are TRBV7-2 and TRBJ2-3, with 7 bases identical to TRBD1. CDR1 is SGHTA, CDR2 FQGNSA, per germline. The ends lost 2 bases at V and 5 bases at J; junction bases unmatched: 7. The CDR3 extends over 15 amino acids. The CDR3: CASSLSRQGRDTQYF. DNA for the CDR3: TGTGCCAGCAGCTTATCTCGACAGGGAAGAGATACGCAGTATTTT.

This clone was seen only once. The chain carries TRBV19 and TRBJ1-1, with 9 positions matching TRBD1. CDR1 and CDR2 from the germline V gene are LNHDA and SQIVND (reference sequence). The CDR3 runs 15 residues. The trim removed 4 bases at V and 6 bases at J, leaving 9 bases unmatched. This CDR3 reads CASSTPGQGKAEAFF. Here the CDR3 DNA reads TGTGCCAGTAGTACCCCGGGACAGGGTAAGGCTGAAGCTTTCTTT.

The V call is TRBV4-1, the J call TRBJ1-6, with TRBD1 as a possible D gene (6 bases). Between the trimmed V and J ends, which lost 5 bases and 4 bases, there was a span of 12 bases. The CDR3 sequence is 15 residues long. Germline V gives CDR1 MGHRA, CDR2 YSYEKL. CDR3 nucleotides: TGCGCCAGCAGCGGGTCAGGGGAGTATAATTCACCCCTCCACTTT. Its protein product is CASSGSGEYNSPLHF.

This rearrangement joins TRBV28 to TRBJ2-5; tentatively, D is TRBD2 (6 bases). CDR3 length: 12 residues. V was trimmed by 5 bases and J by 11 bases, leaving 15 bases between them. In germline, CDR1 is MDHEN, CDR2 SYDVKM. In DNA form, the CDR3 reads TGTGCCAGCAGTCCCCGCTTGGGGAGGCAGTACTTC. It yields the protein CASSPRLGRQYF.

This clone was observed a single time. J is TRBJ1-2 and V is TRBV9, with D perhaps TRBD1 (5 bases). The germline V gene has CDR1 SGDLS and CDR2 YYNGEE. This CDR3 spans 14 amino acids. The V gene lost 5 bases and the J gene lost 7 bases, with 18 bases spanning the gap. For the CDR3, the DNA is TGTGCCAGCAGTTCAACTCTTGGGGCTGGTGGCTACACCTTC. It encodes CASSSTLGAGGYTF. The entire variable domain, with the rest obtained from reference TRBV9 and TRBJ1-2, is as follows: DSGVTQTPKHLITATGQRVTLRCSPRSGDLSVYWYQQSLDQGLQFLIQYYNGEERAKGNILERFSAQQFPDLHSELNLSSLELGDSALYFCASSSTLGAGGYTFGSGTRLTVV.

The gene calls are TRBV6-1 and TRBJ1-6; D perhaps matches TRBD1 (5 bases). The CDR3 runs 15 residues. Germline V gene sequence: CDR1 MNHNS, CDR2 SASEGT. V lost 4 bases and J lost 8, with 15 bases in between. For the CDR3, the DNA is TGTGCCAGCAGTGCGCGGGGCTCCCTCTATTCACCCCTCCACTTT. This encodes CASSARGSLYSPLHF.

The rearrangement joins TRBV4-3 to TRBJ1-5; no clear D. The germline V gene has CDR1 LGHNA and CDR2 YSLEER. The CDR3 runs 15 residues. Deletions cut 0 bases from V and 6 bases from J, with 12 bases between. CDR3 loop: CASSQDRGYGQPQHF. The CDR3 bases are TGCGCCAGCAGCCAAGATAGAGGGTACGGTCAGCCCCAGCATTTT.

This chain connects TRBV2 to TRBJ1-2; 7 bases map to TRBD1. V trimming: 5 bases; J trimming: 8 bases; junction bases outside the gene matches: 11. Germline assignment: CDR1 SNHLY and CDR2 FYNNEI. This CDR3 is built from 14 residues. CDR3 protein: CASSTLPGQSGYTF. CDR3 DNA sequence: TGTGCCAGCAGTACACTTCCGGGACAGTCGGGCTACACCTTC. Full variable domain (missing parts from reference TRBV2 and TRBJ1-2): EPEVTQTPSHQVTQMGQEVILRCVPISNHLYFYWYRQILGQKVEFLVSFYNNEISEKSEIFDDQFSVERPDGSNFTLKIRSTKLEDSAMYFCASSTLPGQSGYTFGSGTRLTVV.

The chain recombines TRBV2 with TRBJ2-4; D tentatively reads TRBD1 or TRBD2 (5 bases each). CDR1 and CDR2 (germline): SNHLY, FYNNEI. CDR3 length equals 12 residues. With 10 bases removed from V and 8 bases from J, the gap between germline ends came to 15 bases. CDR3 in DNA: TGTGCCACCTCCGGGGTACAGGACATTCAGTACTTC. As protein: CATSGVQDIQYF. Full variable domain (outside the CDR3, taken from reference TRBV2 and TRBJ2-4): EPEVTQTPSHQVTQMGQEVILRCVPISNHLYFYWYRQILGQKVEFLVSFYNNEISEKSEIFDDQFSVERPDGSNFTLKIRSTKLEDSAMYFCATSGVQDIQYFGAGTRLSVL.

On this clone itself: Other DNA sequences in this sample translate to the same CDR3. The chain couples TRBV6-1 to TRBJ2-7; D possibly matches TRBD1 or TRBD2 (5 bases each). CDR1 is MNHNS, CDR2 SASEGT, per germline. V dropped 6 bases and J dropped 2 bases, with 11 bases sitting between them. This CDR3 has 13 amino acids. CDR3 nucleotides: TGTGCCAGCAGCATGGGACCGACCTACGAGCAGTACTTC. Its protein is CASSMGPTYEQYF.

The chain links TRBV28 to TRBJ1-1, with D hard to call. The CDR3 has 14 residues. Germline CDR1 and CDR2: MDHEN and SYDVKM. The ends were cut back, 6 bases at V and 6 bases at J, with 17 bases in the middle. The CDR3 sequence is CASRPYPRSPEAFF. For the CDR3, the DNA is TGTGCCAGCAGACCTTATCCCAGGTCCCCTGAAGCTTTCTTT.